This TCR beta chain was identified in a study of regulatory T cells in long-lasting Graves disease. The study's findings and limits: Persistent cases of Graves' showed reduced TCR diversity relative to newly diagnosed patients. Favoring TRBV28, TRBJ1-2 and TRBJ2-5 was a feature seen in persistent disease.

Described time point: newly diagnosed GD, antithyroid drugs for less than 3 months. PBMCs were the source of the RNA used for TCR sequencing. Investigators prepared the TCR beta libraries by applying iRepertoire HTBI primers and Arm-PCR of CDR3 regions. TCRdb reprocessed the multiplex PCR reads with MiXCR, giving one entry per CDR3 protein. The sample consists of a few hundred thousand distinct CDR3 sequences, about 18% of them appearing once. Turning to this clonotype: The antigen remains unidentified.

V was pared by 2 bases and J by 9 bases, with 14 bases between. The CDR3 consists of 14 residues. Per germline, CDR1 MNHNS and CDR2 SASEGT. These data are also associated with another study on T cells in Graves' hyperthyroidism and ophthalmopathy. That report notes: Stability of Graves' hyperthyroidism was defined as absent ophthalmopathy progression within 18 months. Initially, a first-round RT-PCR of the TCR CDR3 employed the HTBI primer set.

Sample: peripheral blood mononuclear cells (PBMCs), taken at new diagnosis, from a patient treated with antithyroid drugs. The sequence came from a woman under 40 with Graves disease. The chain uses TRBV6-1 and TRBJ2-1, with D perhaps TRBD2 (6 bases). CDR3 coding DNA: TGTGCCAGCAGTGAATTAGGAGGGGCAGGTGAGCAGTTCTTC. Residues: CASSELGGAGEQFF.